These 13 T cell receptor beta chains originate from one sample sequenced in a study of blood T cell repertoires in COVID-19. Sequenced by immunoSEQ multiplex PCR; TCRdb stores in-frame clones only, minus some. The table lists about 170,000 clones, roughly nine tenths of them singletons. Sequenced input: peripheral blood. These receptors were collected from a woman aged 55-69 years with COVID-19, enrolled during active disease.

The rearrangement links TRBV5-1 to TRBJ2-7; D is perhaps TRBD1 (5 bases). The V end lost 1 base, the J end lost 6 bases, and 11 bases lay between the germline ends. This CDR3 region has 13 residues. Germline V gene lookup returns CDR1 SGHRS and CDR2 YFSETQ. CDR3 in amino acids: CASSLLQGAEQYF. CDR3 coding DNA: TGCGCCAGCAGCTTGTTACAAGGGGCCGAGCAGTACTTC. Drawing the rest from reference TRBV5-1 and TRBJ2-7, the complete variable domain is KAGVTQTPRYLIKTRGQQVTLSCSPISGHRSVSWYQQTPGQGLQFLFEYFSETQRNKGNFPGRFSGRQFSNSRSEMNVSTLELGDSALYLCASSLLQGAEQYFGPGTRLTVT.

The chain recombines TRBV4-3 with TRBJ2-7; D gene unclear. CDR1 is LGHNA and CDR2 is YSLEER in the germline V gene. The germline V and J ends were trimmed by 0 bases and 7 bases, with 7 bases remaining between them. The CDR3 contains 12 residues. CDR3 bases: TGCGCCAGCAGCCAAGATAAACGGGAGCAGTACTTC. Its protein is CASSQDKREQYF.

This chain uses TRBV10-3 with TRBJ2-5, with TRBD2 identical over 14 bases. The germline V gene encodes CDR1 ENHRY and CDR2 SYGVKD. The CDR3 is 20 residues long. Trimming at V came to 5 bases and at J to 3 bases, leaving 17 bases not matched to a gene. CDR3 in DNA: TGTGCCATCAGTCCCCTACGGACTAGCGGGAGGAGAAAAGGGAAAGAGACCCAGTACTTC. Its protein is CAISPLRTSGRRKGKETQYF.

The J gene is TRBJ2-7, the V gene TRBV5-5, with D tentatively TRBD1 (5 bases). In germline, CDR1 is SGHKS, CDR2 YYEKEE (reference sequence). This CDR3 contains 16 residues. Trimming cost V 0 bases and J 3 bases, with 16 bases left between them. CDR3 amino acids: CASSLGPAGQGYEQYF. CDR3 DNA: TGTGCCAGCAGCTTGGGACCTGCTGGACAAGGCTACGAGCAGTACTTC.

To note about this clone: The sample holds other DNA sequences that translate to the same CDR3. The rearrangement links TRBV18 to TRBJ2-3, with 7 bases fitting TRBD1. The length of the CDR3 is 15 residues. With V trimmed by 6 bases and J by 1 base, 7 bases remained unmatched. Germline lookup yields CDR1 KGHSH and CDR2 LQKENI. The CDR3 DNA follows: TGTGCCAGCTCCCCCGGAACAGGGGGCACAGATACGCAGTATTTT. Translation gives CASSPGTGGTDTQYF.

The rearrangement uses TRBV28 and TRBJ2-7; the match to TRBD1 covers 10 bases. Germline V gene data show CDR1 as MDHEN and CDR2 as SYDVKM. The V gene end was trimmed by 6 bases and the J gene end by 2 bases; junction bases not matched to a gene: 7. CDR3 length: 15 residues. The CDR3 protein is CASRPRQGATYEQYF. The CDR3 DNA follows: TGTGCCAGCAGACCCCGACAGGGGGCAACCTACGAGCAGTACTTC. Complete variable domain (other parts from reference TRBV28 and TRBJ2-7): DVKVTQSSRYLVKRTGEKVFLECVQDMDHENMFWYRQDPGLGLRLIYFSYDVKMKEKGDIPEGYSVSREKKERFSLILESASTNQTSMYLCASRPRQGATYEQYFGPGTRLTVT.

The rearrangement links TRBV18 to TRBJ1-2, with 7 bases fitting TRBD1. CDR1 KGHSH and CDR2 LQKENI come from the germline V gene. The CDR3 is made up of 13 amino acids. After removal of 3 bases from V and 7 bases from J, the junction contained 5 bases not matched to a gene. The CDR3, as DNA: TGTGCCAGCTCACCGAGGGGGCTTACTGGCTACACCTTC. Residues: CASSPRGLTGYTF.

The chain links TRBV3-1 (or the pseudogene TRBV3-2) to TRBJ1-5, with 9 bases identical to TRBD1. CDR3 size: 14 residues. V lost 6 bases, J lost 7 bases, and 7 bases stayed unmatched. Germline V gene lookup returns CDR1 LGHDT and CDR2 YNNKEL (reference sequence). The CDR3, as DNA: TGTGCCAGCAGTTCAACAGGGGGCCGGCAGCCCCAGCATTTT. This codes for CASSSTGGRQPQHF.

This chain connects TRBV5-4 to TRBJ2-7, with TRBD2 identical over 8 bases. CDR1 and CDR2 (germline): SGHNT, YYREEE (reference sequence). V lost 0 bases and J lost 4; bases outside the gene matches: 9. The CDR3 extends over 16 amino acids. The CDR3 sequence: CASSLGGSGAAYEQYF. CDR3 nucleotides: TGTGCCAGCAGCTTGGGGGGTAGCGGGGCTGCGTACGAGCAGTACTTC.

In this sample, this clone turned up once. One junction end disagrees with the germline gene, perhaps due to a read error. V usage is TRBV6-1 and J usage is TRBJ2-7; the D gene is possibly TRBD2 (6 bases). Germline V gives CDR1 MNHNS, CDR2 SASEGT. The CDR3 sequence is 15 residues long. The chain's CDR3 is CVSSEAELGRREQYF. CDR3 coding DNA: TGTGTCAGCAGTGAAGCTGAGCTAGGGAGGAGGGAGCAGTACTTC.

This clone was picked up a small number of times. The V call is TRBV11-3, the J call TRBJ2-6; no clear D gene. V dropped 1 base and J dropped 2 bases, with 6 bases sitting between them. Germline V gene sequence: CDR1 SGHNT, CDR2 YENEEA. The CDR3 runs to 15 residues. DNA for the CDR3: TGTGCCAGCAGCTTAGGAGCGACTGGGGCCAACGTCCTGACTTTC. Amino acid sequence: CASSLGATGANVLTF.

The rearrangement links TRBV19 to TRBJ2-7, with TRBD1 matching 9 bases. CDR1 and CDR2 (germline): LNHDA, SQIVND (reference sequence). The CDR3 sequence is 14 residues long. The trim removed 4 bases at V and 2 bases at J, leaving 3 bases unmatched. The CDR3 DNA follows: TGTGCCAGTAGTACTCGACAGGGGGCCTACGAGCAGTACTTC. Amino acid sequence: CASSTRQGAYEQYF. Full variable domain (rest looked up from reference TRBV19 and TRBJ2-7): DGGITQSPKYLFRKEGQNVTLSCEQNLNHDAMYWYRQDPGQGLRLIYYSQIVNDFQKGDIAEGYSVSREKKESFPLTVTSAQKNPTAFYLCASSTRQGAYEQYFGPGTRLTVT.

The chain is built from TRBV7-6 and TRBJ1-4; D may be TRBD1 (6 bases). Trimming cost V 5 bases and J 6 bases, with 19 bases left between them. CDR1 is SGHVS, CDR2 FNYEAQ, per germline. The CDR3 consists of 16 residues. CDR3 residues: CASSPRRGASDEKLFF. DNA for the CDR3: TGTGCCAGCAGCCCCCGCCGGGGGGCATCGGATGAAAAACTGTTTTTT.